This T cell receptor (beta chain) derives from a study of OX40 agonist ivuxolimab in advanced cancers. CDR3 length: 17 amino acids. Unmatched junction bases numbered 7, after V lost 2 bases and J lost 1 base. Looked up from germline, CDR1 is SGHTA and CDR2 is FQGNSA. The assay was immunoSEQ multiplex PCR, and TCRdb's table has in-frame clones only and misses some. There are 70,000 or so clones in the sample; roughly 89% occur only once, and roughly a tenth lies in the top ten. For this clone: The target antigen is unknown.

Findings and limits, study-wide: Circulating CD4+ and CD8+ T cells showed clonal expansion by week 6 at 0.1 to 3.0 mg/kg.

The chain recombines TRBV7-2 with TRBJ2-1; 8 nucleotides align to TRBD2. The sample here was CD4+ or CD8+ T cells sorted from blood, taken in a trial of the OX40 agonist ivuxolimab. The TCR sequence derives from an adult with an advanced solid tumor such as melanoma, head and neck, liver or kidney cancer. CDR3 nucleotide sequence: TGTGCCAGCAGCTTACTCCCCAGCGGGAGTTCCTACAATGAGCAGTTCTTC. It codes for CASSLLPSGSSYNEQFF.